The source of this T cell receptor (beta chain) is a study of T cells of healthy individuals (dated by TCRdb to 2017 to 2018). This clonotype was seen at least ten times. The antigen it binds to is not known. No much larger clone exists at a distance of one base, and base qualities are not known. The library was obtained by 5' RACE. Sequencing was performed on an Illumina MiSeq. TCRdb trimmed public reads at Q25 via fastp, called clones via MiXCR and kept in-frame beta chains. Rows merge per CDR3 protein into single entries with the most common DNA and genes. In all, the sample holds 50,000 to 55,000 distinct CDR3 sequences, and roughly 14% of those were seen once. In total, the top ten clones hold around 15% of the sample. The sequence came from a human donor in good health.

The CDR3 region: CSARDQLVSGQETQYF. The DNA sequence is as follows: TGCAGTGCTAGAGATCAGCTAGTTTCAGGGCAAGAGACCCAGTACTTC. The chain couples TRBV20-1 to TRBJ2-5; a tentative D match to TRBD1 spans 5 bases. Via the germline V gene (reference sequence), CDR1 is DFQATT and CDR2 SNEGSKA. Trimming costs V 0 bases and J 2 bases, and their ends lie 16 bases apart. Including the terminal cysteine and phenylalanine, the CDR3 comprises 16 residues. The kept DNA is CDR3 alone, 48 bases in frame from the first base.